This TCR beta chain stems from a study of blood T cell repertoires in COVID-19. Overall study context: In each case, the material was cDNA or gDNA derived from T cells, B-cell-depleted T cells, or PBMCs.

Repertoires were generated with immunoSEQ multiplex PCR, while TCRdb's copy carries only in-frame clones and drops some. In the table there are about 120,000 clones, about 83% of which are singletons. The V gene's germline CDR1 is LNHDA and CDR2 SQIVND (reference sequence). V lost 4 bases and J 0 bases, leaving 18 bases between the germline ends. The CDR3 sequence is 17 residues long. The chain carries TRBV19 and TRBJ1-1; perhaps TRBD1 as D (6 bases). Specimen: peripheral blood. This TCR was sampled from a man older than 75 with active or convalescent COVID-19. CDR3 amino acids: CASSTWDITVVNTEAFF. The CDR3 coding sequence is TGTGCCAGTAGTACATGGGACATCACCGTAGTGAACACTGAAGCTTTCTTT.